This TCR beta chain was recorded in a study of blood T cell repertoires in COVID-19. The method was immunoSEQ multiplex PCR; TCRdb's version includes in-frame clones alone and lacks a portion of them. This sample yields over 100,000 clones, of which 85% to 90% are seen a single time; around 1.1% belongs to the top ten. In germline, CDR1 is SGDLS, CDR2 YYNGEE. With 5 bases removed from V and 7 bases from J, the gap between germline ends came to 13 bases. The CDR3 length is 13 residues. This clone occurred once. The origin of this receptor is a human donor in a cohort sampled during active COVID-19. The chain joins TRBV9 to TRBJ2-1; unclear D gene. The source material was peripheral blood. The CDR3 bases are TGTGCCAGCAGTGGGTTGGCCGGGAATGAGCAGTTCTTC. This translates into CASSGLAGNEQFF.